The clone carrying this TCR beta chain appeared a few times. Its specificity is not known. This entry belongs to a study of OX40 agonist ivuxolimab in advanced cancers. Study-level information: At approximately 80% male, the cohort had a mean age of approximately 64 years, ranging from 23 to 79. Three dose-escalation patients had partial responses: one with hepatocellular carcinoma and two with cutaneous melanoma.

Repertoires were generated with immunoSEQ multiplex PCR, while TCRdb's copy carries only in-frame clones and drops some. The data contain tens of thousands of clones, 80% to 90% of them seen just once; the ten biggest clones take up 13% to 15%. Broader study findings: Specificity for antigen went undetermined in the expanded peripheral T cells.

This CDR3 has 14 amino acids. Germline loops: CDR1 SNHLY, CDR2 FYNNEI. V lost 5 bases and J 0 bases, leaving 8 bases between the germline ends. Blood specimens came from baseline, cycle 4 day 1, and cycle 7 day 1. The sequence was obtained from an adult with an advanced solid tumor such as melanoma, head and neck, liver or kidney cancer. The sequencing here drew on CD4+ or CD8+ T cells sorted from blood, taken in a trial of the OX40 agonist ivuxolimab. The V and J genes are TRBV2 and TRBJ1-5, with D possibly TRBD1 on 5 matching bases. The CDR3 protein is CASSSGPSNQPQHF. CDR3 nucleotide sequence: TGTGCCAGCAGTTCGGGGCCTAGCAATCAGCCCCAGCATTTT.